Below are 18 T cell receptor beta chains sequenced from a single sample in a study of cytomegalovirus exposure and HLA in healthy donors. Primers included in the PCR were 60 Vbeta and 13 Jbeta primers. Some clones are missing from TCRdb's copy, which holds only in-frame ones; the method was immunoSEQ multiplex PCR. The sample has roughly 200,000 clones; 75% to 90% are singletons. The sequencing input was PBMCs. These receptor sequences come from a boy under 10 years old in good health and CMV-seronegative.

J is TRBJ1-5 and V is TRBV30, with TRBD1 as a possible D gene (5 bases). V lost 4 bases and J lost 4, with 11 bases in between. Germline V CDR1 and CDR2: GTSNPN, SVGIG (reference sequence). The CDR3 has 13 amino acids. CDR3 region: CAWNTGQNQPQHF. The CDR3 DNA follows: TGTGCCTGGAACACAGGCCAAAATCAGCCCCAGCATTTT. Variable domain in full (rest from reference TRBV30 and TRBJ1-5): SQTIHQWPATLVQPVGSPLSLECTVEGTSNPNLYWYRQAAGRGLQLLFYSVGIGQISSEVPQNLSASRPQDRQFILSSKKLLLSDSGFYLCAWNTGQNQPQHFGDGTRLSIL.

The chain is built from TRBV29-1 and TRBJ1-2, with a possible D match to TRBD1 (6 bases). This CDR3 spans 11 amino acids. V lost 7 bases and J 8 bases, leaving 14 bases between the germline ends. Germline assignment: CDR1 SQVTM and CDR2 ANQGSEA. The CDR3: CSARGGYGYTF. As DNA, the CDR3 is TGCAGCGCGAGGGGGGGATACGGCTACACCTTC.

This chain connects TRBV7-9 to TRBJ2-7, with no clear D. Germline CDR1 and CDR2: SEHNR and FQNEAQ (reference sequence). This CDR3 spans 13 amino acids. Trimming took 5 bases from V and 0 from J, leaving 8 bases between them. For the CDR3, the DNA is TGTGCCAGCAGCCCTCCGAGCTCCTACGAGCAGTACTTC. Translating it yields CASSPPSSYEQYF. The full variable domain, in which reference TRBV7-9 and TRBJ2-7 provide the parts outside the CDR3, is DTGVSQNPRHKITKRGQNVTFRCDPISEHNRLYWYRQTLGQGPEFLTYFQNEAQLEKSRLLSDRFSAERPKGSFSTLEIQRTEQGDSAMYLCASSPPSSYEQYFGPGTRLTVT.

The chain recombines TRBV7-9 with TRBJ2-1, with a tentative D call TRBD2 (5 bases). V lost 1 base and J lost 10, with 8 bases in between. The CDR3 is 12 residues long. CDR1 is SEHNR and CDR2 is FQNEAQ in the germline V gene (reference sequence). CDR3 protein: CASSLDGGEQFF. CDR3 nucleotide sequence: TGTGCCAGCAGCTTAGATGGAGGCGAGCAGTTCTTC.

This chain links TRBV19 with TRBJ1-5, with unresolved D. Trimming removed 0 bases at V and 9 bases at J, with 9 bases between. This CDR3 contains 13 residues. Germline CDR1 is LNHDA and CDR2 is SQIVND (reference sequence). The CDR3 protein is CASSIDRRAPQHF. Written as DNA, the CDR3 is TGTGCCAGTAGTATAGACAGGCGGGCGCCCCAGCATTTT.

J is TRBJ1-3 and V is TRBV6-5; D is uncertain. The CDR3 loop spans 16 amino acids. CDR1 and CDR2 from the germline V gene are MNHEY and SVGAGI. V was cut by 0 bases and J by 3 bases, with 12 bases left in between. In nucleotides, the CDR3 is TGTGCCAGCAGTTACTCGTACAGCTCTTATGGAAACACCATATATTTT. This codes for CASSYSYSSYGNTIYF.

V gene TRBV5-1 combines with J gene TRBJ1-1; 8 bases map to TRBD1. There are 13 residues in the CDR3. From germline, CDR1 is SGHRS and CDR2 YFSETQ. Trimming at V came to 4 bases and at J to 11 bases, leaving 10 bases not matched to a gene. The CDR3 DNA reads TGCGCCAGCAGCAAGACTTACAGGGGGGACGCTTTCTTT. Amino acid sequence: CASSKTYRGDAFF.

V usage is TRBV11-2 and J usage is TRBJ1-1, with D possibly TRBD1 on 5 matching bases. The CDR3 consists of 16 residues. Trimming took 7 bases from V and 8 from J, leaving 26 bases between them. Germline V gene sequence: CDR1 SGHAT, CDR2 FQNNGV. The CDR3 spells CASTPYLGGLSREAFF. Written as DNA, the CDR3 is TGTGCCAGCACCCCTTACCTGGGGGGATTGAGTAGGGAAGCTTTCTTT.

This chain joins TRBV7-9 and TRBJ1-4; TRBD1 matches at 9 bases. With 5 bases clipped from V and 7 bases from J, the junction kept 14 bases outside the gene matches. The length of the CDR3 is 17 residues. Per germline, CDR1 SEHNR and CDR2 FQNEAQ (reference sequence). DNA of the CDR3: TGTGCCAGCAGCCCCCCTGCATCACAGGGGGCAAGTGAAAAACTGTTTTTT. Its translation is CASSPPASQGASEKLFF.

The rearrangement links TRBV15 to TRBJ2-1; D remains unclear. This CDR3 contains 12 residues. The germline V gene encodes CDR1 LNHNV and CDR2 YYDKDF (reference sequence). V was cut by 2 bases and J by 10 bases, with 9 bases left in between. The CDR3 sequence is CATSRLQVEQFF. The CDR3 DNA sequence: TGTGCCACCAGCAGACTCCAGGTGGAGCAGTTCTTC. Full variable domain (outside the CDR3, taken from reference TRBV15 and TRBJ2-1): DAMVIQNPRYQVTQFGKPVTLSCSQTLNHNVMYWYQQKSSQAPKLLFHYYDKDFNNEADTPDNFQSRRPNTSFCFLDIRSPGLGDTAMYLCATSRLQVEQFFGPGTRLTVL.

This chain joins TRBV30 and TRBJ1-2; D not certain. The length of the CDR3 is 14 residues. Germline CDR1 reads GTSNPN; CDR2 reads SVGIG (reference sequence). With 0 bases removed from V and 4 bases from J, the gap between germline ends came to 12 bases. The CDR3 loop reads CAWSVYVGGYGYTF. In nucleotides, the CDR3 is TGTGCCTGGAGTGTATATGTTGGCGGCTATGGCTACACCTTC.

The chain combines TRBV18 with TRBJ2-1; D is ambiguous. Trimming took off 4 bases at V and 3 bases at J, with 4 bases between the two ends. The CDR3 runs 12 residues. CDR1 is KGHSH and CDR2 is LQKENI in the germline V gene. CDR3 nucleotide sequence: TGTGCCAGCTCACGAGACTACAATGAGCAGTTCTTC. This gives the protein CASSRDYNEQFF.

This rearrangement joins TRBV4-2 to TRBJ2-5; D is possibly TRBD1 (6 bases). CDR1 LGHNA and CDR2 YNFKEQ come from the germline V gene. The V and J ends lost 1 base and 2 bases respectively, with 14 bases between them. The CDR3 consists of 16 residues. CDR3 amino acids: CASSQGQGTGQETQYF. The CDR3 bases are TGTGCCAGCAGCCAAGGCCAGGGAACAGGGCAAGAGACCCAGTACTTC.

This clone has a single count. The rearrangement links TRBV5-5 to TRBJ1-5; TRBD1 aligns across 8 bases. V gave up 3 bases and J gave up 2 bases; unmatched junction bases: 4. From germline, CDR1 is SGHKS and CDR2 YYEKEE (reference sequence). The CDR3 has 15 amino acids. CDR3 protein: CASSWTGNGNQPQHF. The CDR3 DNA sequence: TGTGCCAGCAGCTGGACAGGGAACGGCAATCAGCCCCAGCATTTT.

CDR3 region: CASSQRSNQPQHF. Here the CDR3 DNA reads TGTGCCAGCAGTCAGCGTAGCAATCAGCCCCAGCATTTT. The chain employs TRBV27 and TRBJ1-5; D is undetermined. V lost 5 bases and J 0 bases, leaving 5 bases between the germline ends. The CDR3 spans 13 residues. CDR1 MNHEY and CDR2 SMNVEV come from the germline V gene (reference sequence).

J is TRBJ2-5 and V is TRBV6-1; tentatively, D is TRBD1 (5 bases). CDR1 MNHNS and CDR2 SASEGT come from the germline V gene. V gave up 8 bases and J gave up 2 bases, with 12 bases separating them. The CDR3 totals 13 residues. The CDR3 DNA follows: TGTGCCAGCGGACAACTGGGGCAAGAGACCCAGTACTTC. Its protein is CASGQLGQETQYF.

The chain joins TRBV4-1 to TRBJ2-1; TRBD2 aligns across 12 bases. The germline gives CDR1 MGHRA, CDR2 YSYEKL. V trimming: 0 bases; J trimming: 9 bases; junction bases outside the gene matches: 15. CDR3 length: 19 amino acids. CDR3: CASSQDPGLPLAGGSEQFF. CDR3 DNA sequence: TGCGCCAGCAGCCAAGATCCGGGCCTTCCACTAGCGGGAGGCAGTGAGCAGTTCTTC.

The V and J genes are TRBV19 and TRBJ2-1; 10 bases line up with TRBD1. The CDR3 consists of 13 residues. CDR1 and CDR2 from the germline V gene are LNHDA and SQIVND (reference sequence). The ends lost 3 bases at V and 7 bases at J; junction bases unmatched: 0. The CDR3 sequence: CASSMGQGNEQFF. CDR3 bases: TGTGCCAGTAGTATGGGACAGGGGAATGAGCAGTTCTTC.